This T cell receptor (beta chain) was recorded in a study of T cells in Graves' hyperthyroidism and ophthalmopathy (dated by TCRdb to between 2018 and 2021). With respect to the entire study: Peripheral blood was sampled at the time of initial diagnosis, prior to any treatment. To identify TCR V-J signatures that set the groups apart, the researchers used a discovery cohort of about a hundred patients, made up of around 42 with Graves' ophthalmopathy and 57 with stable Graves' hyperthyroidism. An independent validation cohort of around 20 hyperthyroidism patients and 17 patients who later progressed to ophthalmopathy tested prospective prediction of ophthalmopathy. For training and testing, the 100 or so patients in the discovery cohort were randomly divided in a 7:3 ratio. In addition, the study compared T-cell repertoires in thyroid tissue and in blood from about six Graves' hyperthyroidism patients. After sampling, hyperthyroidism patients received methimazole starting at 30 mg daily, and ophthalmopathy patients received high-dose intravenous methylprednisolone. According to the paper, TCR Vbeta CDR3 sequencing was carried out on 135 peripheral blood samples, which came from more than 40 ophthalmopathy, around 74 hyperthyroidism and roughly 17 progressor patients.

According to the germline V gene, CDR1 reads MNHEY and CDR2 reads SVGEGT. V ends up 6 bases short and J 3 bases short, with an unmatched junction base count of 4. The CDR3 has 13 amino acids, counting the end cysteine and phenylalanine. This entry keeps only the CDR3 DNA: 39 bases, framed from base 1. The TCR beta CDR3 regions were amplified from RNA transcripts. The TCR CDR3 was subjected to a first round of RT-PCR using the HTBI primer set and the Qiagen OneStep RT-PCR kit. Libraries were constructed in a second round of multiplex PCR, after which size selection and purification were carried out. Libraries were sequenced paired-end with 100 bp reads on an Illumina HiSeq2000. The paper's processing steps were these. Raw data were processed with SOAPnuke, discarding reads with adapters, uncalled bases, mean Phred below 15, or no exact constant-primer or identifier match. COPE v1.2.5 was used to merge high-quality paired reads, and clonotypes were defined as unique nucleotide sequences. MiTCR v1.1 was used to align the clonotypes against IMGT TRBV, TRBD and TRBJ reference segments. The analysis included only V-J combinations with a frequency above 0.0001, which together covered roughly 99% of the repertoires. The TCS score was defined as F50 (clonal expansion) divided by E x V (chaos), with BLOSUM62-based TCRdist calculated between CDR3 peptides within each V-J. Welch's t-statistics and random forest reduced roughly 500 V-J features to roughly 13, which were used in a naive Bayes classifier (R e1071). Through fastp at Q25 and MiXCR, TCRdb rebuilt clones from the public reads, retaining in-frame beta chains. Under each unique CDR3 protein, matching rows form one entry showing the most common genes and DNA. What appears here as the V and J calls and clone size reflects TCRdb's work, not the paper's. The sample data list fewer than 500,000 distinct CDR3 sequences, and roughly 15% of these were observed just once. 13% of the sample lies in the top ten.

This clonotype was detected a few times. It has no known antigen specificity. Per-nucleotide qualities are absent, and no much larger clonotype sits a single base away. The investigation overall reported the following: Most expanded thyroid clonotypes (frequency above 0.001) were also detected in blood, a finding suggesting that blood repertoires may reflect thyroid immune responses. During validation, the model predicted progression to ophthalmopathy a median of roughly 7.1 months ahead of onset, with approximately 71% sensitivity and roughly 75% specificity. A 13 V-J signature model separated ophthalmopathy from stable hyperthyroidism, with approximately 87% sensitivity and around 84% specificity in cross-validation and 80%/75% in testing. No statistical method was used to fix the sample size in advance, and group allocation was not hidden from the investigators.

Ophthalmopathy patients had moderately to severely active disease, Clinical Activity Score of at least 3, NOSPECS grade of at least 4, and duration under 3 months. The study excluded patients with uncontrolled infections, other autoimmune diseases, pregnancy or lactation. Clinical symptoms, serum thyroxine and TRAb, thyroid ultrasound, and orbital computed tomography formed the basis for the diagnoses. PBMCs were isolated from about 10 ml of fresh peripheral blood by Ficoll-Paque density gradient centrifugation. Total RNA was extracted with Trizol reagent, and quality was checked on an Agilent 2100 Bioanalyzer.

The sequence is built from TRBV6-2 or TRBV6-3 and TRBJ1-1, with 7 middle bases fitting TRBD1. This clonotype was obtained from a man between 18 and 29 years old with Graves' ophthalmopathy. The sample consisted of blood. Here the CDR3 is given as CASRQDRYTEAFF. The sequenced DNA: TGTGCCAGCAGGCAGGACAGGTACACTGAAGCTTTCTTT.